The sequence of this TCR beta chain was determined in a study of T cells in women clearing cervical HPV infection. The protocol was immunoSEQ multiplex PCR, while the TCRdb copy is restricted to in-frame clones and leaves out a portion. This listing includes about 30,000 clones. Germline CDR1 SGHVS, CDR2 FNYEAQ. The ends lost 2 bases at V and 6 bases at J; junction bases unmatched: 11. The CDR3 runs 17 residues. About this clone itself: Its antigen is unidentified. With the read ending 3 residues before the CDR3 end, the germline J gene is used to fill in that end.

General study points: CIN3+ cases had significantly higher TCR repertoire richness than controls, but evenness did not differ. Controls had more TRBV6-7 (approximately 0.15%) than cases (approximately 0.11%). Timing of associations relative to infection is unclear; T-cell subsets were not isolated.

The source of this sequence is a woman between 18 and 69 years old with a cervical HPV16 infection that either progressed to CIN3+ or cleared (not recorded which). Input material: blood buffy coat. V usage is TRBV7-6 and J usage is TRBJ2-2; 8 nucleotides line up with TRBD1. The sequenced CDR3 bases are TGTGCCAGCAGCTTATGGGCCGGACAGGGTAAAGCCGGGGAG. Amino acids: CASSLWAGQGKAGE. The full-length CDR3 reads as CASSLWAGQGKAGELFF.